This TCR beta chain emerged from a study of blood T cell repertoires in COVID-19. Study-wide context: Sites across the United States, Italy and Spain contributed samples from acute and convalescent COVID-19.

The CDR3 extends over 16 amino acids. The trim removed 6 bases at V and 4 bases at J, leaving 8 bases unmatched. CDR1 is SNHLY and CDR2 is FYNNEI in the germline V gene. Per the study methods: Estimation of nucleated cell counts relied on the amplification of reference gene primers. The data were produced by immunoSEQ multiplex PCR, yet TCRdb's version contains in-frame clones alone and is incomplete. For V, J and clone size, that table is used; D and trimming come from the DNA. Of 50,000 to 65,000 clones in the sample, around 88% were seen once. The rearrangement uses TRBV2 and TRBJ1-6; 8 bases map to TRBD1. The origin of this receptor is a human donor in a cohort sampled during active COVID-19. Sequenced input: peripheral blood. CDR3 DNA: TGTGCCAGCAGGCGGGACGGGACAGGTTATAATTCACCCCTCCACTTT. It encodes CASRRDGTGYNSPLHF.